The clone carrying this T cell receptor (beta chain) was counted many times. This sample is drawn from a study of regulatory T cells in long-lasting Graves disease. Time point defined: newly diagnosed GD, antithyroid drugs for less than 3 months. With RNA extracted from PBMCs as input, the TCR library was made. Researchers made TCR beta libraries by using iRepertoire HTBI primers and running Arm-PCR on CDR3 regions. TCRdb independently ran MiXCR on the multiplex PCR reads; one entry per CDR3 protein. The sample has 200,000 to 250,000 distinct CDR3 sequences, 15% to 20% seen once. The CDR3 sequence is 15 residues long. Germline values: CDR1 LGHNA, CDR2 YSLEER. V lost 0 bases to trimming and J lost 0 bases, with 9 bases between them.

Sequenced material: peripheral blood mononuclear cells (PBMCs), taken at new diagnosis, from a patient treated with antithyroid drugs. The receptor comes from a female donor with Graves disease. The chain couples TRBV4-3 to TRBJ2-7; unclear D gene. The CDR3 DNA reads TGCGCCAGCAGCCAAGAGCCCAGGCCCTCCTACGAGCAGTACTTC. Its protein is CASSQEPRPSYEQYF.